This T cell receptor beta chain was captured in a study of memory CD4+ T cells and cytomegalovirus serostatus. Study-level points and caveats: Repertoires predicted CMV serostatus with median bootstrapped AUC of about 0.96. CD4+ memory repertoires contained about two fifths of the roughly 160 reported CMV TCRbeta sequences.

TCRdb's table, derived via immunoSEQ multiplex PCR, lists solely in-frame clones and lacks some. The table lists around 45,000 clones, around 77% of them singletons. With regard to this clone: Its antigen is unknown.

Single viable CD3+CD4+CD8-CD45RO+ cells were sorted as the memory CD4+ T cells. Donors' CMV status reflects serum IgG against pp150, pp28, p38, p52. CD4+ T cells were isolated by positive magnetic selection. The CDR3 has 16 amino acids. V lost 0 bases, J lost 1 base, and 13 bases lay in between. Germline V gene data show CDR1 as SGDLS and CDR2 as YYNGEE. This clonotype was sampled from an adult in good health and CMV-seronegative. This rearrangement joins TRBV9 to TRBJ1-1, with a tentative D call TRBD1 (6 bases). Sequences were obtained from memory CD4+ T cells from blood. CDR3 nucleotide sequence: TGTGCCAGCAGCGTAGGGACAGACCTCGGGAACACTGAAGCTTTCTTT. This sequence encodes CASSVGTDLGNTEAFF.